This entry lists 3 T cell receptor beta chains sequenced from one sample in a study of vaccination effects on CD4 cells after COVID-19 (dated by TCRdb to the early 2020s). Library creation used the immunoSEQ multiplex PCR assay. TCRdb took over this immuneACCESS table, retaining in-frame rearrangements with V and J assigned. Such tables are incomplete; in checked studies, under half of the missing clones stem from an unresolved V gene, and the remainder is unexplained. A total of approximately 40,000 clones appear in this sample, 70% of them only once. 20% to 25% of the sample comes from the top ten. The ViraFEST assay stimulated PBMC with viral peptide pools and then used TCR sequencing to identify antigen-specific CD4+ T cell clonotypes by expansion. After around eleven days of culture, CD4+ T cells were isolated with the EasySep CD4+ T cell isolation kit. The absence of prior SARS-CoV-2 infection in healthy vaccine recipients was confirmed by negative nucleocapsid antibodies before and after vaccination.

For these receptors, no antigen is known. Sequences were derived from CD4+ T cells from PBMCs cultured with SARS-CoV-2 spike peptides, sampled before COVID-19 vaccination. The label giving this sample's cell subset or site can be read as: SARS-CoV-2 spike overlapping peptide pool stimulation. The receptors stem from a human donor who received a COVID-19 vaccine.

V gene TRBV6-1 combines with J gene TRBJ1-2; D possibly corresponds to TRBD1 (6 bases). Trimming left V 1 base short and J 6 bases short, with 15 bases between. This CDR3 region has 15 residues. Germline values: CDR1 MNHNS, CDR2 SASEGT. The CDR3 sequence is CASSEGPAGANGYTF. The CDR3 DNA reads TGTGCCAGCAGTGAAGGTCCGGCAGGGGCCAATGGCTACACCTTC.

The CDR3 reads CASSRSGQGGETQYF. The CDR3 DNA reads as TGTGCCAGCAGCCGCTCTGGACAGGGGGGGGAGACCCAGTACTTC. The chain combines TRBV11-3 with TRBJ2-5; 10 bases line up with TRBD1. V dropped 5 bases and J dropped 5; count of bases not matched to a gene: 8. The CDR3 has 15 residues. Germline V CDR1 and CDR2: SGHNT, YENEEA.

The chain has TRBV5-8 and TRBJ2-5; D unresolved. Germline CDR1 and CDR2: SGHTS and YDEGEE. The V end lost 1 base, the J end lost 1 base, and 8 bases lay between the germline ends. The CDR3 runs 14 residues. CDR3 in DNA: TGTGCCAGCAGCTTGTTGCAAGCCCAAGAGACCCAGTACTTC. Encoded protein: CASSLLQAQETQYF.